One T cell receptor (beta chain) is described in this entry. Its matching antigen is unknown. Only in-frame clones appear in the TCRdb table, and some are missing; sequencing was by immunoSEQ multiplex PCR. The sample shows about 110,000 clones, roughly nine tenths of them seen only once. The sample belongs to a study of T cell responses to AZD1222 COVID-19 vaccine. CDR1 and CDR2 (germline): MGHRA, YSYEKL. V lost 4 bases to trimming and J lost 2 bases; unmatched junction nucleotides: 5. The CDR3 is made up of 16 amino acids. Study-level results: Every sample of the repertoires postdated the peak T cell response. CD4 TCRs covered the whole spike, strongest at regions 160-218 and 743-854. Reports indicate that nearly half of spike-specific TCRs are directed at unmutated variant regions. White British people made up most donors, females outnumbered males, and clonal diversity was possibly underestimated.

The chain combines TRBV4-1 with TRBJ2-6; 7 bases are shared with TRBD2. The sample here was peripheral blood, taken on day 0 of MenACWY control vaccination. The receptor's source is an adult in good health. The CDR3 reads CASSPMGRAGANVLTF. The CDR3 nucleotides are TGCGCCAGCAGCCCGATGGGGAGGGCTGGGGCCAACGTCCTGACTTTC.